The clone carrying this T cell receptor (beta chain) was seen repeatedly, ten times or more. The antigen remains unidentified. Presence of unique molecular identifiers characterized the TCR beta cDNA libraries. Each CDR3 protein is one row after TCRdb ran MiXCR on the PCR reads. The sample records around 710,000 distinct CDR3 sequences, about 45% being singletons. This sample is drawn from a study of post-analysis software for immune sequencing data. Unmatched junction bases numbered 7, after V lost 0 bases and J lost 4 bases. CDR1 SQVTM and CDR2 ANQGSEA come from the germline V gene. The length of the CDR3 is 15 residues. Broader study findings: Normalized Chao1 diversity was significantly lower in multiple sclerosis patients than in controls. There were a few TRBV segments more frequent in patients than controls, and TRBV5-6, TRBV5-1 and TRBV20-1 were among them.

The chain combines TRBV29-1 with TRBJ1-2, with 8 bases identical to TRBD1. The clonotype originates from a girl aged 5-17 years with multiple sclerosis. The source material was blood. CDR3 sequence reads: CSVEEFGQGAYGYTF. CDR3 nucleotide sequence: TGCAGCGTTGAAGAGTTCGGGCAGGGGGCCTATGGCTACACCTTC.